This record looks at one T cell receptor beta chain sequence and its context. The data derive from a study of CD8 T cells in ankylosing spondylitis. Trimming removed 6 bases from V and 2 bases from J; junction bases left unmatched: 10. CDR1 SGHTA and CDR2 FQGNSA come from the germline V gene. This CDR3 contains 15 residues. TCRdb re-called the 5' RACE reads with MiXCR, one entry per CDR3 protein. Seen here are over 200,000 distinct CDR3 sequences, roughly a tenth observed once, and the top ten hold approximately 20%. Material: blood, either unsorted or a sorted T cell fraction (not recorded which). The rearrangement uses TRBV7-2 and TRBJ2-7; 7 bases are a match to TRBD1. The sequence was obtained from a male donor with ankylosing spondylitis or in good health (not recorded which). The CDR3 is CASRADRVIAYEQYF. The DNA of the CDR3 is TGTGCCAGCAGGGCTGACAGGGTAATTGCCTACGAGCAGTACTTC.